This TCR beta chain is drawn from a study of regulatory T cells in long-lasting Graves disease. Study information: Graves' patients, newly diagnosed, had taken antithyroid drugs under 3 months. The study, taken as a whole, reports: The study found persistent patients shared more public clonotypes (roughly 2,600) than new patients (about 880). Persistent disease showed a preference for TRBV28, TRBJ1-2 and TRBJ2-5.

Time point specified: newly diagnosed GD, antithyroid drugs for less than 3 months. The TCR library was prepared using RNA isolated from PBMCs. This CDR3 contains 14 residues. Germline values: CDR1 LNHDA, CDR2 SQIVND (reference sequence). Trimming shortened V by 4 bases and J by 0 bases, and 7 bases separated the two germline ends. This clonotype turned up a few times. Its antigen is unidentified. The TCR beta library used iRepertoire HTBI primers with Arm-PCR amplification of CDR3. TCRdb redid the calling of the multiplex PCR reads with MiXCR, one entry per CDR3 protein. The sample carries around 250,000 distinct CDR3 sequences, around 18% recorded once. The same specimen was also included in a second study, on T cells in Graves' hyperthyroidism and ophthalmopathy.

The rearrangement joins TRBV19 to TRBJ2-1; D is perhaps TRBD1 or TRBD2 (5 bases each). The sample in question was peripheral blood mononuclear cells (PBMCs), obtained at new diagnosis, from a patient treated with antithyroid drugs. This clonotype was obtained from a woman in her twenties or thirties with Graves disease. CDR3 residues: CASSTGSSYNEQFF. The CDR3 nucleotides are TGTGCCAGTAGTACAGGGAGCTCCTACAATGAGCAGTTCTTC. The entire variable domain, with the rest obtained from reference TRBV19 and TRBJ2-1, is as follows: DGGITQSPKYLFRKEGQNVTLSCEQNLNHDAMYWYRQDPGQGLRLIYYSQIVNDFQKGDIAEGYSVSREKKESFPLTVTSAQKNPTAFYLCASSTGSSYNEQFFGPGTRLTVL.